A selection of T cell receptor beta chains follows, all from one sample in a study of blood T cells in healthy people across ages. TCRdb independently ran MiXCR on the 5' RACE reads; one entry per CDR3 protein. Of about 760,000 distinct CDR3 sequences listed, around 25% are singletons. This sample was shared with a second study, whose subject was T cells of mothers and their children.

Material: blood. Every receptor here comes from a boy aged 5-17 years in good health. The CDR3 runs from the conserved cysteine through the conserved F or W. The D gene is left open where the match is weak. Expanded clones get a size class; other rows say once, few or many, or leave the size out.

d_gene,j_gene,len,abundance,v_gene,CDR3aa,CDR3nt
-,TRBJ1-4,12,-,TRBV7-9,CASSPDGRKLFF,TGTGCCAGCAGCCCGGACGGGAGAAAACTGTTTTTT
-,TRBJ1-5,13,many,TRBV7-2,CASSLEGYQPQHF,TGTGCCAGCAGCTTAGAGGGTTATCAGCCCCAGCATTTT
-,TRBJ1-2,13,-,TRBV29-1,CSVGDPANYGYTF,TGCAGCGTTGGAGACCCAGCTAACTATGGCTACACCTTC
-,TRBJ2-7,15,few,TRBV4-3,CASSQARTDTYEQYF,TGCGCCAGCAGCCAAGCCCGGACAGATACCTACGAGCAGTACTTC
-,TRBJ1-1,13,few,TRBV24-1,CATSLTGNTEAFF,TGTGCCACCAGTTTGACAGGGAACACTGAAGCTTTCTTT
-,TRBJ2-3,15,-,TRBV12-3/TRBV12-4,CASSLNKLSTDTQYF,TGTGCCAGCAGTTTAAATAAGCTCAGCACAGATACGCAGTATTTT
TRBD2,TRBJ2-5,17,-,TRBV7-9,CASSPSIWREGTETQYF,TGTGCCAGCAGCCCCTCTATTTGGCGGGAGGGGACGGAGACCCAGTACTTC
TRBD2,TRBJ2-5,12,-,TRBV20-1,CSARTGGETQYF,TGCAGTGCTCGTACGGGGGGGGAGACCCAGTACTTC
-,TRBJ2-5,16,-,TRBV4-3,CASSQIRGAREETQYF,TGCGCCAGCAGCCAAATTCGGGGGGCCCGGGAAGAGACCCAGTACTTC
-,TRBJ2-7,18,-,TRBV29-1,CSVEDRCVGRGIGDEQYF,TGCAGCGTTGAAGATCGGTGCGTGGGCAGGGGAATAGGAGACGAGCAGTACTTC
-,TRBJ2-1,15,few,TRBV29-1,CSVESSVSSYNEQFF,TGCAGCGTTGAATCCAGCGTGAGCTCCTACAATGAGCAGTTCTTC
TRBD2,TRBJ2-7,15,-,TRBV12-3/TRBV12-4,CASSATSGASYEQYF,TGTGCCAGCAGTGCTACTAGCGGGGCCTCCTACGAGCAGTACTTC
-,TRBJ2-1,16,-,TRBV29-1,CSVEGSLPETYNEQFF,TGCAGCGTTGAAGGCTCCCTACCGGAGACCTACAATGAGCAGTTCTTC
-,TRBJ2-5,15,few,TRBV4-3,CASSRLAEAEETQYF,TGCGCCAGCAGCCGATTAGCGGAAGCGGAGGAGACCCAGTACTTC
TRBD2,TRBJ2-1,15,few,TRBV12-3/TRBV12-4,CASNQLAGGWDEQFF,TGTGCCAGCAACCAACTAGCGGGGGGCTGGGATGAGCAGTTCTTC
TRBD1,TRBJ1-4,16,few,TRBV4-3,CASSQTGTAINEKLFF,TGCGCCAGCAGCCAAACCGGGACAGCGATTAATGAAAAACTGTTTTTT
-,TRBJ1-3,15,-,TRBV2,CASPEVGNSGNTIYF,TGTGCCAGCCCAGAGGTGGGAAACTCTGGAAACACCATATATTTT